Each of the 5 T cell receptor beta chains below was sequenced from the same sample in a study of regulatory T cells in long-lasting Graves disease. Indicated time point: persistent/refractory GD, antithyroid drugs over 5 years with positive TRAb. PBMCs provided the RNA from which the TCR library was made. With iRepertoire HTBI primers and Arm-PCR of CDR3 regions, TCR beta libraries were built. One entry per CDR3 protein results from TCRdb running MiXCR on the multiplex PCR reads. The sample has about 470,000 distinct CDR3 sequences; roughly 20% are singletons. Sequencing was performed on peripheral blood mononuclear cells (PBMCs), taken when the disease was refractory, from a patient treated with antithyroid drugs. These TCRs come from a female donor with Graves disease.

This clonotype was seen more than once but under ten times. CDR3 DNA sequence: TGCGCCAGCAGCCAACTGACAGGGGTGAACACTGAAGCTTTCTTT. Translation gives CASSQLTGVNTEAFF. This rearrangement joins TRBV4-1 to TRBJ1-1; TRBD1 matches 8 bases. With V trimmed by 2 bases and J by 0 bases, 2 bases remained unmatched. CDR1 and CDR2 from the germline V gene are MGHRA and YSYEKL. The CDR3 is 15 residues long.

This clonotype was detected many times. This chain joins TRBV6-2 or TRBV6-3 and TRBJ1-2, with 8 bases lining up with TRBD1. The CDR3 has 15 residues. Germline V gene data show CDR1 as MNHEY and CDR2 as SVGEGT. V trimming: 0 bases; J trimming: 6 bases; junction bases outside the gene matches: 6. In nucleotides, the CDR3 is TGTGCCAGCAGTTACTCGGCAGGGGGCAGCCATGGCTACACCTTC. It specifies CASSYSAGGSHGYTF.

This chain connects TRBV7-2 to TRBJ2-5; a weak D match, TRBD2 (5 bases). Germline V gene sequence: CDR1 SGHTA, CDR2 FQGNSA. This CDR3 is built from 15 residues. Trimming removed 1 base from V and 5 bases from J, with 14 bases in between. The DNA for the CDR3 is TGTGCCAGCAGCTTAGATCGCAGCCGGAGGGAGACCCAGTACTTC. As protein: CASSLDRSRRETQYF.

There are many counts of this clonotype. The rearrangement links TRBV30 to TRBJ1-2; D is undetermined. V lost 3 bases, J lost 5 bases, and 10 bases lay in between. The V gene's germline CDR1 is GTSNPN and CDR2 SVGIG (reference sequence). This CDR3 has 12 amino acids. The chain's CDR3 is CAWSIRIYGYTF. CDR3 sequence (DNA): TGTGCCTGGAGCATCAGGATTTATGGCTACACCTTC. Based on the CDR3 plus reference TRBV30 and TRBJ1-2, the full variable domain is SQTIHQWPATLVQPVGSPLSLECTVEGTSNPNLYWYRQAAGRGLQLLFYSVGIGQISSEVPQNLSASRPQDRQFILSSKKLLLSDSGFYLCAWSIRIYGYTFGSGTRLTVV.

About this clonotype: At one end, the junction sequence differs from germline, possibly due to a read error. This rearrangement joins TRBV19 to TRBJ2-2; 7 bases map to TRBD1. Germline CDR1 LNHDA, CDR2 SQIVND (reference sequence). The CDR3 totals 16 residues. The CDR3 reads CASSMWGTVNTGELFF. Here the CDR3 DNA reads TGTGCCAGCAGTATGTGGGGGACAGTAAACACCGGGGAGCTGTTTTTT.